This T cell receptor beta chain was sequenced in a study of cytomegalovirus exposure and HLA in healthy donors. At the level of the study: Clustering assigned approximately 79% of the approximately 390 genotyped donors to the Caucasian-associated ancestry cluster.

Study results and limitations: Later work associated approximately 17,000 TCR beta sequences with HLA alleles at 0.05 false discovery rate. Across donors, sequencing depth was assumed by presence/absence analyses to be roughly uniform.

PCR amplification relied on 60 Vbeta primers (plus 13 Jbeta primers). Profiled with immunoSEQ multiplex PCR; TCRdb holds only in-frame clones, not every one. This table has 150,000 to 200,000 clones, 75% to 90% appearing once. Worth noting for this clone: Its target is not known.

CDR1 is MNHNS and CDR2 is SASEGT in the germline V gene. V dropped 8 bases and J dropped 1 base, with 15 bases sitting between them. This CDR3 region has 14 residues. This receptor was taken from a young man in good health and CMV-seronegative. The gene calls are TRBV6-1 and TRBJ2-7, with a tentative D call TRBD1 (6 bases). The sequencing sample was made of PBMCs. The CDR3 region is CASFKGQSSYEQYF. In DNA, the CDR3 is TGTGCCAGCTTTAAAGGACAGTCGTCCTACGAGCAGTACTTC.